The 14 T cell receptor beta chains below all came from one sample that was sequenced in a study of blood T cell dynamics during melanoma immunotherapy. Only in-frame clones appear in the TCRdb table, and some are missing; sequencing was by immunoSEQ multiplex PCR. The top ten hold around 0.2% of the sample, which has 15,000 to 20,000 clones, about 94% seen once. This sample's time point: week 3, after first cycle of checkpoint inhibitor. The source material was effector memory CD8+ T cells from blood, sampled from a patient treated with checkpoint blockade. These receptors were collected from a human donor with melanoma.

This sequence joins TRBV18 and TRBJ2-7; possible D gene TRBD2, 6 bases. Trimming removed 3 bases at V and 2 bases at J, with 11 bases between. Germline V lookup: CDR1 KGHSH, CDR2 LQKENI. The CDR3 loop spans 14 amino acids. For the CDR3, the DNA is TGTGCCAGCTCACCGGAAGCGGGTACCTACGAGCAGTACTTC. This encodes CASSPEAGTYEQYF.

This rearrangement joins TRBV6-5 to TRBJ2-1; tentatively, D is TRBD2 (6 bases). CDR1 is MNHEY, CDR2 SVGAGI, per germline. This CDR3 region has 13 residues. Trimming took off 6 bases at V and 5 bases at J, with 11 bases between the two ends. CDR3 bases: TGTGCCAGCAGCTCGGCGGGGCACAATGAGCAGTTCTTC. Translated, it gives CASSSAGHNEQFF.

The chain has TRBV6-1 and TRBJ2-5; perhaps D is TRBD1 or TRBD2 (5 bases each). CDR3 length: 17 residues. V gave up 3 bases and J gave up 0 bases, with 17 bases separating them. CDR1 is MNHNS, CDR2 SASEGT, per germline. The CDR3 sequence: CASSDHKGPLYQETQYF. In nucleotides, the CDR3 is TGTGCCAGCAGTGACCATAAGGGACCCCTCTACCAAGAGACCCAGTACTTC.

V and J are TRBV27 and TRBJ2-7, with TRBD1 matching 9 bases. The length of the CDR3 is 17 residues. Germline CDR1 and CDR2: MNHEY and SMNVEV (reference sequence). V was pared by 0 bases and J by 2 bases, with 8 bases of the junction left unmatched. CDR3: CASSLSAGTGWAYEQYF. For the CDR3, the DNA is TGTGCCAGCAGTTTATCCGCCGGGACAGGGTGGGCCTACGAGCAGTACTTC.

V gene TRBV9 combines with J gene TRBJ2-5, with D possibly being TRBD2 (5 bases). The germline V gene encodes CDR1 SGDLS and CDR2 YYNGEE. The CDR3 contains 15 residues. Trimming shortened V by 4 bases and J by 1 base, and 14 bases separated the two germline ends. CDR3 in amino acids: CASSKGDNFQETQYF. The CDR3 coding sequence is TGTGCCAGCAGCAAGGGAGACAACTTCCAAGAGACCCAGTACTTC. Full variable domain (missing parts from reference TRBV9 and TRBJ2-5): DSGVTQTPKHLITATGQRVTLRCSPRSGDLSVYWYQQSLDQGLQFLIQYYNGEERAKGNILERFSAQQFPDLHSELNLSSLELGDSALYFCASSKGDNFQETQYFGPGTRLLVL.

The V call is TRBV7-9, the J call TRBJ1-1, with D possibly being TRBD1 (5 bases). The CDR3 contains 11 residues. Trimming shortened V by 1 base and J by 8 bases, and 5 bases separated the two germline ends. In germline, CDR1 is SEHNR, CDR2 FQNEAQ (reference sequence). CDR3 sequence (DNA): TGTGCCAGCAGCTTAGAGGGGGAAGCTTTCTTT. This codes for CASSLEGEAFF.

This chain connects TRBV15 to TRBJ1-2; 7 bases align to TRBD1. The J segment lost 7 bases and the V segment lost 1 base, leaving 9 bases of the junction unmatched. CDR3 length: 15 amino acids. The germline V gene encodes CDR1 LNHNV and CDR2 YYDKDF (reference sequence). CDR3 loop: CATSRGGTDRVGYTF. CDR3 DNA sequence: TGTGCCACCAGCAGAGGTGGGACCGACAGGGTTGGCTACACCTTC.

This chain links TRBV7-8 with TRBJ2-7; 7 positions match TRBD2. Losses at the gene ends were 1 base for V and 0 bases for J; bases not matched to a gene: 3. This CDR3 contains 15 residues. CDR1 and CDR2 (germline): SGHVS, FQNEAQ. CDR3 amino acids: CASSLGREISYEQYF. The CDR3 bases are TGTGCCAGCAGCTTAGGGCGGGAGATCTCCTACGAGCAGTACTTC.

V and J are TRBV5-6 and TRBJ2-7; the D gene is possibly TRBD1 (6 bases). Looked up from germline, CDR1 is SGHDT and CDR2 is YYEEEE. With 4 bases removed from V and 4 bases from J, the gap between germline ends came to 15 bases. This CDR3 region has 14 residues. The CDR3 region has the DNA TGTGCCAGCAGCCTGAGGGACATTGGGTACGAGCAGTACTTC. This gives the protein CASSLRDIGYEQYF.

This clone appeared once. The CDR3 coding sequence is TGTGCCAGCAGCCCCCGGCTAGCGGGAAAGAACGAGCAGTACTTC. Translated, it gives CASSPRLAGKNEQYF. The V and J genes are TRBV13 and TRBJ2-7, with TRBD2 matching over 9 bases. Germline loops: CDR1 PRHDT, CDR2 FYEKMQ (reference sequence). The V and J ends lost 5 bases and 5 bases, in that order; junction bases with no gene match: 10. This CDR3 has 15 residues.

The chain uses TRBV27 and TRBJ1-5; weak D call: TRBD1 (5 bases). This CDR3 contains 14 residues. V was shortened by 8 bases and J by 5 bases, with 16 bases between the two germline ends. The V gene's germline CDR1 is MNHEY and CDR2 SMNVEV (reference sequence). CDR3: CASGEGRGHQPQHF. The CDR3, as DNA: TGTGCCAGCGGGGAAGGGAGGGGCCATCAGCCCCAGCATTTT.

This clone was counted between two and nine times. The chain couples TRBV5-6 to TRBJ2-7; the D gene could be TRBD1 or TRBD2 (6 bases each). Trimming shortened V by 3 bases and J by 3 bases, and 19 bases separated the two germline ends. The CDR3 length is 16 residues. Germline V gives CDR1 SGHDT, CDR2 YYEEEE. DNA of the CDR3: TGTGCCAGCAGCTGGACAGTTGGGGACTGGATCTACGAGCAGTACTTC. Translating it yields CASSWTVGDWIYEQYF.

The rearrangement links TRBV6-5 to TRBJ2-2, with 10 bases lining up with TRBD1. The germline V gene has CDR1 MNHEY and CDR2 SVGAGI. Trimming at V came to 2 bases and at J to 6 bases, leaving 3 bases not matched to a gene. The CDR3 length is 15 residues. Here the CDR3 DNA reads TGTGCCAGCAGTTACCGGACAGGGGGAGCCGGGGAGCTGTTTTTT. Its protein is CASSYRTGGAGELFF.

The V call is TRBV18, the J call TRBJ2-6, with D unclear. Trimming cost V 2 bases and J 3 bases, with 14 bases left between them. The CDR3 totals 17 residues. Looked up from germline, CDR1 is KGHSH and CDR2 is LQKENI. The DNA for the CDR3 is TGTGCCAGCTCACCATGGCAGGCCCCCGATGGGGCCAACGTCCTGACTTTC. Its translation: CASSPWQAPDGANVLTF.